The rows below give T cell receptor beta chains drawn from one sample of a study of a mutant IDH1 vaccine in newly diagnosed glioma. Measured with immunoSEQ multiplex PCR; TCRdb has only the in-frame clones, and not every one. Among roughly 29,000 clones listed, around 80% were seen once. These receptors have no known antigen. This material consisted of PBMCs, taken from a glioma patient whose treatment included an IDH1 peptide vaccine. Source of these receptors: a woman aged 18-29 years with glioma. CDR3s include the opening cysteine and the closing phenylalanine or tryptophan. D genes are given only for firm matches. Expanded clones get a size class; other rows say once, few or many, or leave the size out.

clone size	V gene	J gene	D gene	CDR3 protein	CDR3 DNA
NA	TRBV5-1	TRBJ1-4	TRBD1	CASSLSFDRGSEKLFF	TGCGCCAGCAGCTTGTCTTTTGACAGGGGGAGTGAAAAACTGTTTTTT
NA	TRBV10-3	TRBJ2-7	NA	CAIMGVPYEQYF	TGTGCCATCATGGGGGTCCCTTACGAGCAGTACTTC
NA	TRBV14	TRBJ2-1	TRBD2	CASSLGTSGRDEQFF	TGTGCCAGCAGTCTAGGGACTAGCGGCAGGGATGAGCAGTTCTTC
NA	TRBV11-3	TRBJ1-6	NA	CASSQNGEVRVPLHF	TGTGCCAGCAGCCAGAATGGAGAAGTTCGGGTCCCCCTCCACTTT
NA	TRBV5-4	TRBJ2-7	TRBD1	CASSFKTGGHEQYF	TGTGCCAGCAGCTTCAAGACAGGGGGCCACGAGCAGTACTTC
few	TRBV18	TRBJ2-7	TRBD1	CASSPNRGSLYEQYF	TGTGCCAGCTCACCAAACAGGGGCTCCTTATACGAGCAGTACTTC
NA	TRBV6-1	TRBJ2-3	NA	CASNHLNTDTQYF	TGTGCCAGCAACCACCTAAACACAGATACGCAGTATTTT
NA	TRBV19	TRBJ2-2	NA	CASSIFSGKAGELFF	TGTGCCAGTAGTATTTTTTCAGGGAAAGCCGGGGAGCTGTTTTTT
NA	TRBV4-1	TRBJ2-7	NA	CASSLSGAGGGEQYF	TGCGCCAGCAGCCTTTCTGGGGCGGGCGGCGGGGAGCAGTACTTC
once	TRBV6-4	TRBJ2-3	TRBD2	CASSMTSGSTDTQYF	TGTGCCAGCAGCATGACTAGCGGGAGCACAGATACGCAGTATTTT
NA	TRBV5-1	TRBJ2-7	NA	CASSVDSYEQYF	TGCGCCAGCAGCGTCGACTCCTACGAGCAGTACTTC
NA	TRBV7-9	TRBJ1-4	NA	CASSYPSTTNEKLFF	TGTGCCAGCAGCTACCCGTCAACTACTAATGAAAAACTGTTTTTT
once	TRBV19	TRBJ1-2	NA	CASSQQGGGYTF	TGTGCCAGTAGTCAACAGGGAGGGGGCTACACCTTC
NA	TRBV29-1	TRBJ2-7	NA	CSVVQGRGDEQYF	TGCAGCGTAGTACAGGGTCGGGGCGACGAGCAGTACTTC
once	TRBV7-9	TRBJ1-2	TRBD1	CASSRGTGGGDGYTF	TGTGCCAGCAGCAGGGGGACAGGGGGAGGCGATGGCTACACCTTC
NA	TRBV6-5	TRBJ2-1	NA	CASSLKGRGGVEQFF	TGTGCCAGCAGTTTGAAAGGCCGAGGGGGGGTCGAGCAGTTCTTC
NA	TRBV7-9	TRBJ2-1	TRBD1	CASSRDRVIGEQFF	TGTGCCAGCAGCCGGGACAGGGTAATTGGAGAGCAGTTCTTC
NA	TRBV5-5	TRBJ2-1	NA	CASSLKGGPGSYNEQFF	TGTGCCAGCAGCCTCAAGGGGGGCCCCGGCTCCTACAATGAGCAGTTCTTC
once	TRBV9	TRBJ2-1	NA	CASSVVPLDEQFF	TGTGCCAGCAGCGTAGTCCCCTTGGATGAGCAGTTCTTC
NA	TRBV5-1	TRBJ2-5	NA	CASSVDSPSQETQYF	TGCGCCAGCAGCGTGGACAGTCCGTCCCAAGAGACCCAGTACTTC
NA	TRBV27	TRBJ2-7	TRBD1	CASSQTGNSYEQYF	TGTGCCAGCAGCCAGACAGGGAACTCCTACGAGCAGTACTTC
once	TRBV15	TRBJ1-3	NA	CATSRDLGRSGNTIYF	TGTGCCACCAGCAGAGATTTGGGTCGCTCTGGAAACACCATATATTTT
NA	TRBV5-5	TRBJ2-7	TRBD1	CASSRRTGTYEQYF	TGTGCCAGCAGCCGGAGGACAGGGACTTACGAGCAGTACTTC
NA	TRBV5-1	TRBJ2-5	NA	CASSVSSGASQETQYF	TGCGCCAGCAGCGTAAGTAGCGGAGCATCTCAAGAGACCCAGTACTTC
NA	TRBV7-2	TRBJ2-3	NA	CASSLAGDNTQYF	TGTGCCAGCAGCTTAGCCGGGGACAATACGCAGTATTTT
once	TRBV14	TRBJ2-1	NA	CASSQGIVGDEQFF	TGTGCCAGCAGCCAAGGAATCGTGGGCGATGAGCAGTTCTTC
NA	TRBV13	TRBJ2-1	TRBD2	CASRGLAGVGNEQFF	TGTGCCAGCAGGGGTCTAGCGGGAGTCGGAAATGAGCAGTTCTTC
NA	TRBV7-9	TRBJ2-3	TRBD2	CASTLRGSGSTDTQYF	TGTGCCAGCACCCTGAGGGGTAGCGGGAGCACAGATACGCAGTATTTT
NA	TRBV6-1	TRBJ1-1	NA	CASSDRQMNTEAFF	TGTGCCAGCAGTGACAGACAGATGAACACTGAAGCTTTCTTT
NA	TRBV28	TRBJ2-7	NA	CASRTRSSYEQYF	TGTGCCAGCAGGACCAGGAGCTCCTACGAGCAGTACTTC
few	TRBV25-1	TRBJ1-1	NA	CASSRQGNTEAFF	TGTGCCAGCAGTCGTCAGGGAAACACTGAAGCTTTCTTT
NA	TRBV5-4	TRBJ2-1	NA	CASSPKAPGAYNEQFF	TGTGCCAGCAGCCCCAAGGCCCCCGGGGCCTACAATGAGCAGTTCTTC
NA	TRBV9	TRBJ2-7	NA	CASSEGVGSYEQYF	TGTGCCAGCAGCGAGGGTGTGGGATCCTACGAGCAGTACTTC
NA	TRBV9	TRBJ2-2	NA	CASSVGRDPNTGELFF	TGTGCCAGCAGCGTAGGAAGGGACCCCAACACCGGGGAGCTGTTTTTT
NA	TRBV14	TRBJ2-2	NA	CASSSDRAGELFF	TGTGCCAGCAGCAGCGACAGAGCCGGGGAGCTGTTTTTT
NA	TRBV10-3	TRBJ1-1	NA	CASRDGGPLNTEAFF	TGTGCCTCCCGGGACGGAGGACCCTTGAACACTGAAGCTTTCTTT
NA	TRBV30	TRBJ2-5	NA	CAWSVHGQTRGQETQYF	TGTGCCTGGAGTGTACATGGACAGACAAGGGGCCAAGAGACCCAGTACTTC
NA	TRBV14	TRBJ2-7	NA	CASSQGQAGEQYF	TGTGCCAGCAGCCAAGGACAGGCAGGCGAGCAGTACTTC
NA	TRBV4-3	TRBJ2-1	TRBD2	CASSQGGLAGGVQFF	TGCGCCAGCAGCCAGGGGGGACTAGCGGGGGGGGTCCAGTTCTTC
NA	TRBV2	TRBJ1-1	NA	CASTPGGPNTEAFF	TGTGCCAGCACCCCCGGGGGCCCGAACACTGAAGCTTTCTTT
few	TRBV6-6	TRBJ1-1	TRBD1	CASRDQLTGITEAFF	TGTGCCAGCAGAGATCAACTGACAGGGATCACTGAAGCTTTCTTT